What follows are 21 T cell receptor beta chains derived from one specimen sequenced in a study of cytomegalovirus exposure and HLA in healthy donors. Primers included in the PCR were 60 Vbeta and 13 Jbeta primers. Repertoires were generated with immunoSEQ multiplex PCR, while TCRdb's copy carries only in-frame clones and drops some. The sample lists 100,000 to 150,000 clones, 60% to 85% seen once, with over 1.5% in the top ten. Sequenced input: PBMCs. The source is a woman in her thirties or forties in good health and CMV-seronegative.

Details on this clone: One junction end does not reproduce the germline sequence, and a read error may be involved. The chain recombines TRBV5-1 with TRBJ1-2; TRBD1 aligns across 8 bases. Germline-derived CDR1 and CDR2 are SGHRS and YFSETQ. The CDR3 spans 17 residues. CDR3 loop: CASSYVPAGGSGYDYTF. The CDR3 DNA reads TGCGCCAGCAGCTATGTCCCCGCAGGGGGCTCAGGTTATGACTACACCTTC.

This rearrangement joins TRBV7-8 to TRBJ2-3, with a weak D call TRBD1 (6 bases). This CDR3 comprises 15 residues. Germline CDR1 reads SGHVS; CDR2 reads FQNEAQ. Trimming removed 3 bases at V and 0 bases at J, with 10 bases between. The CDR3 bases are TGTGCCAGCAGCTTGGGGGCTACTAGCACAGATACGCAGTATTTT. As protein: CASSLGATSTDTQYF.

V gene TRBV5-1 combines with J gene TRBJ2-5; 9 bases match TRBD1. CDR1 is SGHRS, CDR2 YFSETQ, per germline. The V and J ends lost 3 bases and 5 bases, in that order; junction bases with no gene match: 11. The CDR3 consists of 16 residues. The chain's CDR3 is CASSSSSRDRAETQYF. The CDR3 DNA follows: TGCGCCAGCAGCTCCTCAAGCCGGGACAGGGCTGAGACCCAGTACTTC. Together with reference TRBV5-1 and TRBJ2-5, the CDR3 gives the full variable domain: KAGVTQTPRYLIKTRGQQVTLSCSPISGHRSVSWYQQTPGQGLQFLFEYFSETQRNKGNFPGRFSGRQFSNSRSEMNVSTLELGDSALYLCASSSSSRDRAETQYFGPGTRLLVL.

This clone was seen once. CDR3 nucleotide sequence: TGTGCCAGTTCCTTGGGGGGAACCTACGAGCAGTACTTC. Protein sequence: CASSLGGTYEQYF. The V gene is TRBV19, the J gene TRBJ2-7, with D possibly matching TRBD2 (6 bases). Looked up from germline, CDR1 is LNHDA and CDR2 is SQIVND (reference sequence). Trimming left V 8 bases short and J 2 bases short, with 13 bases between. This CDR3 comprises 13 residues.

The rearrangement joins TRBV5-6 to TRBJ2-3; 7 bases agree with TRBD2. The CDR3 consists of 15 residues. The germline V gene encodes CDR1 SGHDT and CDR2 YYEEEE. The junction had 3 bases not matched to a gene; V was cut back by 1 base and J by 1 base. CDR3 sequence: CASSLTSGGTDTQYF. The CDR3 DNA reads TGTGCCAGCAGCTTGACAAGCGGGGGCACAGATACGCAGTATTTT.

For this clone: A read error may produce the germline difference seen at one junction end. DNA for the CDR3: TGTTCCAGCAGCCTCGGGGGCTCCTACGAGCAGTACTTC. Translated: CSSSLGGSYEQYF. V gene TRBV7-9 combines with J gene TRBJ2-7, with D maybe TRBD2 (6 bases). The CDR3 has 13 residues. CDR1 is SEHNR and CDR2 is FQNEAQ in the germline V gene (reference sequence). The full variable domain, in which reference TRBV7-9 and TRBJ2-7 provide the parts outside the CDR3, is DTGVSQNPRHKITKRGQNVTFRCDPISEHNRLYWYRQTLGQGPEFLTYFQNEAQLEKSRLLSDRFSAERPKGSFSTLEIQRTEQGDSAMYLCSSSLGGSYEQYFGPGTRLTVT.

V gene TRBV15 combines with J gene TRBJ1-5, with D possibly matching TRBD1 (6 bases). The V end was cut by 2 bases, the J end by 1 base, with 9 bases between. The CDR3 consists of 15 residues. Germline-derived CDR1 and CDR2 are LNHNV and YYDKDF (reference sequence). Here the CDR3 reads CATSRLGQSNQPQHF. As DNA, the CDR3 is TGTGCCACCAGCAGACTGGGACAAAGCAATCAGCCCCAGCATTTT.

The CDR3, as DNA: TGTGCCAGCAGTGAACTGGGACAGGGAGCCCTCAATGAGCAGTTCTTC. Translating gives CASSELGQGALNEQFF. The chain carries TRBV2 and TRBJ2-1; 9 positions agree with TRBD1. This CDR3 has 16 residues. The V gene end was trimmed by 2 bases and the J gene end by 6 bases; junction bases not matched to a gene: 8. Germline V gives CDR1 SNHLY, CDR2 FYNNEI.

This rearrangement joins TRBV9 to TRBJ2-7; 8 nucleotides agree with TRBD2. The CDR3 runs to 16 residues. V lost 1 base to trimming and J lost 4 bases; unmatched junction nucleotides: 10. CDR1 SGDLS and CDR2 YYNGEE come from the germline V gene. CDR3 coding DNA: TGTGCCAGCAGCGTATCGGGAGGGCCCTCTTCTTACGAGCAGTACTTC. This encodes CASSVSGGPSSYEQYF.

This clone was detected only once. The V and J genes are TRBV27 and TRBJ1-2; TRBD1 is a possible D gene (6 bases). Looked up from germline, CDR1 is MNHEY and CDR2 is SMNVEV (reference sequence). Trimming left V 5 bases short and J 4 bases short, with 35 bases between. The CDR3 is 21 residues long. Here the CDR3 reads CASSRRRDKTRGTWMGYGYTF. The CDR3 DNA sequence: TGTGCCAGCAGTCGACGAAGGGACAAAACGAGGGGTACATGGATGGGCTATGGCTACACCTTC.

Remarks on this clone: Other DNA sequences in this sample translate to the same CDR3. This chain joins TRBV6-5 and TRBJ1-5; D may be TRBD1 (6 bases). CDR1 and CDR2 (germline): MNHEY, SVGAGI. The V end was cut by 6 bases, the J end by 7 bases, with 13 bases between. The length of the CDR3 is 13 residues. The CDR3 DNA reads TGTGCCAGCAGCACCGGGGGGGGCCAGCCCCAGCATTTT. Translating it yields CASSTGGGQPQHF.

Turning to this clone: Its ends do not fully match the called genes, so a read error is possible. V usage is TRBV28 and J usage is TRBJ2-3, with D tentatively TRBD2 (5 bases). The CDR3 is made up of 11 amino acids. Germline CDR1 is MDHEN and CDR2 is SYDVKM. Written as DNA, the CDR3 is TGTGCCAGCAACCAGGACGGGGTTTCCCAATTT. It encodes CASNQDGVSQF.

This clone was counted a single time. The chain combines TRBV1 with TRBJ2-2; TRBD2, the D gene given by the table, was not confirmed from the DNA. TRBV1 is flagged as a pseudogene. The CDR3 consists of 15 residues. In nucleotides, the CDR3 is TGCACCAGCAGCCAAGTAGGGGAGGACACCGGGGAGCTGTTTTTT. Translating it yields CTSSQVGEDTGELFF.

The chain has TRBV6-4 and TRBJ2-2, with TRBD2 identical over 8 bases. CDR3 size: 15 residues. The ends lost 0 bases at V and 6 bases at J; junction bases unmatched: 3. CDR1 is MRHNA, CDR2 SNTAGT, per germline. The CDR3 region is CASSDSQRGSGELFF. The CDR3 coding sequence is TGTGCCAGCAGTGACTCACAGCGGGGGTCCGGGGAGCTGTTTTTT.

This sequence joins TRBV13 and TRBJ2-3; 15 bases agree with TRBD2. Germline V gene sequence: CDR1 PRHDT, CDR2 FYEKMQ (reference sequence). CDR3 length equals 17 residues. V was clipped by 5 bases and J by 3 bases; unmatched bases: 6. The CDR3 DNA reads as TGTGCCAGCAGCCAAGGCGGGACTAGCGGGGGGACAGATACGCAGTATTTT. Its protein is CASSQGGTSGGTDTQYF.

The J gene is TRBJ1-2, the V gene TRBV19; D is ambiguous. The CDR3 has 13 amino acids. In germline, CDR1 is LNHDA, CDR2 SQIVND (reference sequence). The germline V and J ends were trimmed by 1 base and 3 bases, with 6 bases remaining between them. The CDR3 protein is CASSIVQYYGYTF. The CDR3 nucleotides are TGTGCCAGTAGTATAGTACAGTACTATGGCTACACCTTC.

The V call is TRBV5-1, the J call TRBJ2-7; the D gene is possibly TRBD1 (6 bases). V lost 4 bases and J lost 3, with 8 bases in between. The CDR3 is 12 residues long. Germline loops: CDR1 SGHRS, CDR2 YFSETQ. The CDR3 is CASSADSYEQYF. The CDR3 nucleotides read TGCGCCAGCAGCGCGGACAGCTACGAGCAGTACTTC.

The CDR3 sequence is CASRGGVAAYEQYF. CDR3 nucleotides: TGTGCCAGCAGGGGGGGGGTAGCGGCCTACGAGCAGTACTTC. This rearrangement joins TRBV2 to TRBJ2-7; 7 bases map to TRBD2. CDR1 and CDR2 (germline): SNHLY, FYNNEI. The trim removed 6 bases at V and 2 bases at J, leaving 7 bases unmatched. This CDR3 has 14 amino acids.

The chain uses TRBV28 and TRBJ2-5; 10 bases match TRBD2. Trimming took 1 base from V and 0 from J; bases not matched to a gene: 11. This CDR3 has 19 amino acids. Germline-derived CDR1 and CDR2 are MDHEN and SYDVKM. CDR3 amino acids: CASSLSPAGGLADQETQYF. DNA of the CDR3: TGTGCCAGCAGTTTATCTCCGGCGGGCGGACTAGCGGACCAAGAGACCCAGTACTTC.

The genes are TRBV14 and TRBJ2-7, with 9 bases aligning to TRBD1. CDR1 and CDR2 (germline): SGHDN, FVKESK. Trimming at V came to 6 bases and at J to 3 bases, leaving 12 bases not matched to a gene. The CDR3 spans 16 residues. CDR3 sequence reads: CASSYVGTGILYEQYF. In DNA form, the CDR3 reads TGTGCCAGCAGTTACGTTGGGACAGGGATACTCTACGAGCAGTACTTC. The full variable domain, in which reference TRBV14 and TRBJ2-7 provide the parts outside the CDR3, is EAGVTQFPSHSVIEKGQTVTLRCDPISGHDNLYWYRRVMGKEIKFLLHFVKESKQDESGMPNNRFLAERTGGTYSTLKVQPAELEDSGVYFCASSYVGTGILYEQYFGPGTRLTVT.

The V gene is TRBV11-2, the J gene TRBJ2-2; TRBD2 matches at 12 bases. The trim removed 5 bases at V and 4 bases at J, leaving 11 bases unmatched. The CDR3 has 18 amino acids. The germline V gene has CDR1 SGHAT and CDR2 FQNNGV. CDR3 sequence reads: CASSTGRLAGVGTGELFF. The CDR3, as DNA: TGTGCCAGCAGCACCGGAAGACTAGCGGGAGTTGGCACCGGGGAGCTGTTTTTT.